This TCR beta chain was captured in a study of human T cells and chemical hapten exposure. Individual cDNA molecules each carried unique molecular identifiers attached by the library. TCRdb used MiXCR to reprocess the RACE reads, holding one entry per CDR3 protein. Of tens of thousands of distinct CDR3 sequences in the sample, more than 30% are singletons; the top ten hold roughly 10%. Unmatched junction bases numbered 3, after V lost 6 bases and J lost 0 bases. The CDR3 runs 16 residues. Germline V gene data show CDR1 as MGHDK and CDR2 as SYGVNS. Regarding time point: patch test 1, 2 weeks after DPC sensitization. Treatment noted: therapeutic diphenylcyclopropenone sensitization with weekly scalp DPC. Participating donors were patients with alopecia, aged 18 to 70 years, considered appropriate candidates for DPC.

V gene TRBV25-1 combines with J gene TRBJ2-6; TRBD1 aligns across 9 bases. Sample: whole blood, taken in connection with sensitization to the hapten diphenylcyclopropenone (DPC). This receptor was taken from a man aged 35-49 years with alopecia areata. Some clones in this sample may be carry-over from other donors' samples. CDR3 sequence reads: CASSRDRVSGANVLTF. The DNA for the CDR3 is TGTGCCAGCAGCCGGGACAGGGTCTCTGGGGCCAACGTCCTGACTTTC.